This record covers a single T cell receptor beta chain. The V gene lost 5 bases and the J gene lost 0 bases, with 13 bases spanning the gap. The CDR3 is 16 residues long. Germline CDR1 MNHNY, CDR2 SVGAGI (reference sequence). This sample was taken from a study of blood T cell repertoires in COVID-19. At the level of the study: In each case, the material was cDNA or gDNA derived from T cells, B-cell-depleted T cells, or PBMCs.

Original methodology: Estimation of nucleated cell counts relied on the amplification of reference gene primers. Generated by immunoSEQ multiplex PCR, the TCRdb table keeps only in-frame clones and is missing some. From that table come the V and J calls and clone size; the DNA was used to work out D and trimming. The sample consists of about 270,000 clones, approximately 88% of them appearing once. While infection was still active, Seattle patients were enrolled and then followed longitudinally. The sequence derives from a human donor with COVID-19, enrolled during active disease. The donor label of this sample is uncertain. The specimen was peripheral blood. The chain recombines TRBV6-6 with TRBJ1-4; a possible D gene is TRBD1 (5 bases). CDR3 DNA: TGTGCCAGCAGTCCCCAGGACACCGCAACTAATGAAAAACTGTTTTTT. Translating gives CASSPQDTATNEKLFF.